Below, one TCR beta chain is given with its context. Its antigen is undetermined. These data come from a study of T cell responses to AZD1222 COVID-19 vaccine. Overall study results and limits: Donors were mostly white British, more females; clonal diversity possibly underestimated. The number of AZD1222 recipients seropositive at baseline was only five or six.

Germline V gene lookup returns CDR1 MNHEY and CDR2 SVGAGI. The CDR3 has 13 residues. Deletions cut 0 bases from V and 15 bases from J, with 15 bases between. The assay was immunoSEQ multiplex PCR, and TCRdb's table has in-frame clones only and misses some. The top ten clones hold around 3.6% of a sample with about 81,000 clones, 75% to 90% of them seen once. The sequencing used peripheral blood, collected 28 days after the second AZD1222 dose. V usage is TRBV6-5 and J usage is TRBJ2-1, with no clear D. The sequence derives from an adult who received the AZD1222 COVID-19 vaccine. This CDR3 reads CASSYSRSQSPFF. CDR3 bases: TGTGCCAGCAGTTACTCGAGGTCCCAGAGCCCGTTCTTC.